The subject of this entry is one T cell receptor (beta chain). No antigen is known for it. The sample is drawn from a study of beta chain features in type 1 diabetes. Whole-study results and caveats: Within each of all four CD4+ subsets, Type 1 diabetes patients had TCRB CDR3s that were moderately but significantly shorter. Any role of HLA type in TCRB rearrangement remained unresolved here.

Of the isolated RNA, all was reverse transcribed, and so the sequenced material was expressed TCRB transcripts. The assay was immunoSEQ multiplex PCR, and TCRdb's table has in-frame clones only and misses some. The repertoire includes around 650,000 clones, 9.5% to 15% of them detected once, and roughly 0.12% sits in the top ten. Isolation of CD4+ naive, central memory, regulatory and stem cell-like memory cells was achieved by sorting via CD45RO/CCR7/CD25/CD127/CD95/CD27. This CDR3 has 14 amino acids. CDR1 is SNHLY, CDR2 FYNNEI, per germline. V was cut by 6 bases and J by 10 bases, with 16 bases left in between.

The genes are TRBV2 and TRBJ1-6; possible D gene TRBD1, 6 bases. The sequencing input was naive CD4+ T cells from blood. The TCR comes from a man aged 25-45 years with type 1 diabetes. CDR3 nucleotide sequence: TGTGCCAGCAGCATGAGACAGGATGGGTCACCCCTCCACTTT. Amino acid sequence: CASSMRQDGSPLHF.